This T cell receptor (beta chain) was sequenced during a study of monozygotic twins with inflammatory bowel disease. Findings of the study overall: It was observed that concordant and discordant twins did not differ in repertoire similarity, possibly given limited power.

Germline CDR1 reads SGHDT; CDR2 reads YYEEEE. This CDR3 is 13 amino acids long. Turning to this clonotype: Its matching antigen is unknown.

TCRdb re-called the 5' RACE reads; every CDR3 protein appears as one record, without DNA. The sample table includes around 450,000 distinct CDR3 sequences. The sequenced sample consisted of blood. The sequence was obtained from a human donor with ulcerative colitis or Crohn's disease, or a healthy co-twin of an affected twin (not recorded which). The chain recombines TRBV5-6 with TRBJ1-1; TCRdb's D gene call, TRBD1, goes unchecked for lack of DNA. CDR3 amino acids: CASRQGSETEAFF.